These 20 T cell receptor beta chains share one sample of origin, sequenced in a study of control samples from healthy donors and cancer patients. Here immunoSEQ multiplex PCR was the method, and the copy in TCRdb shows in-frame clones only, minus some. The table has under 150,000 clones, about 89% seen once. Sequenced: blood. The receptors come from a man younger than 40 in good health.

The V and J genes are TRBV3-1 (or the pseudogene TRBV3-2) and TRBJ2-2; TRBD2 agrees at 8 bases. V lost 1 base to trimming and J lost 4 bases; unmatched junction nucleotides: 8. The CDR3 consists of 17 residues. The germline V gene encodes CDR1 LGHDT and CDR2 YNNKEL (reference sequence). The chain's CDR3 is CASSQVLGTRSTGELFF. As DNA, the CDR3 is TGTGCCAGCAGCCAAGTCCTGGGGACTAGGAGCACCGGGGAGCTGTTTTTT.

The V gene is TRBV5-4, the J gene TRBJ1-6, with TRBD1 as a possible D gene (6 bases). V was pared by 1 base and J by 5 bases, with 10 bases between. The CDR3 is 15 residues long. The germline V gene encodes CDR1 SGHNT and CDR2 YYREEE (reference sequence). The CDR3 spells CASSLLAGDNSPLHF. The CDR3 DNA is TGTGCCAGCAGCTTGCTGGCAGGGGATAATTCACCCCTCCACTTT.

This chain uses TRBV27 with TRBJ1-2, with 7 bases matching TRBD1. This CDR3 is 13 amino acids long. From germline, CDR1 is MNHEY and CDR2 SMNVEV (reference sequence). Trimming at V came to 3 bases and at J to 3 bases, leaving 1 base not matched to a gene. DNA for the CDR3: TGTGCCAGCAGTTTGGACAGGCACTATGGCTACACCTTC. Translated: CASSLDRHYGYTF.

The V call is TRBV6-5, the J call TRBJ2-7; TRBD1 matches 7 bases. This CDR3 comprises 12 residues. Germline trimming cut 11 bases from V and 6 bases from J; bases unmatched to any gene: 10. Germline CDR1 reads MNHEY; CDR2 reads SVGAGI. Here the CDR3 reads CAARTGSSEQYF. The CDR3 DNA is TGTGCCGCAAGGACAGGATCTTCCGAGCAGTACTTC.

The rearrangement uses TRBV7-9 and TRBJ2-1; perhaps TRBD2 as D (6 bases). Germline CDR1 is SEHNR and CDR2 is FQNEAQ (reference sequence). V lost 6 bases and J 7 bases, leaving 22 bases between the germline ends. This CDR3 spans 16 amino acids. This CDR3 reads CASRTGDFRTGNEQFF. In nucleotides, the CDR3 is TGTGCCAGCAGAACGGGGGACTTCCGAACTGGGAATGAGCAGTTCTTC.

This chain connects TRBV6-2 or TRBV6-3 to TRBJ2-1, with 9 bases that match TRBD2. The CDR3 consists of 15 residues. J lost 4 bases, V lost 5 bases, and 6 bases had no gene match. Germline V gene sequence: CDR1 MNHEY, CDR2 SVGEGT. CDR3 nucleotides: TGTGCCAGCAGTCAGAGCGGGGGGCTTTACAATGAGCAGTTCTTC. Its translation is CASSQSGGLYNEQFF.

The chain uses TRBV6-5 and TRBJ1-1; 12 nucleotides agree with TRBD1. V gave up 8 bases and J gave up 3 bases; unmatched junction bases: 4. This CDR3 has 14 amino acids. Germline CDR1 reads MNHEY; CDR2 reads SVGAGI. The CDR3 region has the DNA TGTGCCAGCGGGGACAGGGGGCGATACACTGAAGCTTTCTTT. Translation gives CASGDRGRYTEAFF.

V usage is TRBV3-1 (or the pseudogene TRBV3-2) and J usage is TRBJ2-7; no clear D. The CDR3 totals 12 residues. Trimming took off 2 bases at V and 3 bases at J, with 5 bases between the two ends. The germline V gene encodes CDR1 LGHDT and CDR2 YNNKEL (reference sequence). The CDR3 DNA sequence: TGTGCCAGCAGCCAACACGACTACGAGCAGTACTTC. Its protein is CASSQHDYEQYF.

The chain uses TRBV12-5 and TRBJ2-7; D ambiguous. Germline CDR1 is LGHNT and CDR2 is FRNRAP. CDR3 length: 12 amino acids. Between the trimmed V and J ends, which lost 5 bases and 7 bases, there was a span of 12 bases. CDR3 in amino acids: CASGRPRDEQYF. Written as DNA, the CDR3 is TGTGCTAGTGGTCGCCCAAGGGATGAGCAGTACTTC.

CDR3 DNA sequence: TGTGCCAGCAGCCTCGGTTTGACCTACTCTGGGGCCAACGTCCTGACTTTC. Encoded protein: CASSLGLTYSGANVLTF. V and J are TRBV3-1 (or the pseudogene TRBV3-2) and TRBJ2-6; D ambiguous. This CDR3 is 17 amino acids long. CDR1 is LGHDT, CDR2 YNNKEL, per germline (reference sequence). Trimming removed 4 bases from V and 0 bases from J, with 13 bases in between.

The J gene is TRBJ1-2, the V gene TRBV9; D gene ambiguous. Germline loops: CDR1 SGDLS, CDR2 YYNGEE. The CDR3 is 15 residues long. Trimming removed 6 bases at V and 0 bases at J, with 15 bases between. For the CDR3, the DNA is TGTGCCAGCACCTCTTCAGACCTGGCTAACTATGGCTACACCTTC. Its translation: CASTSSDLANYGYTF.

This chain links TRBV6-5 with TRBJ2-7; 8 bases match TRBD1. V was pared by 4 bases and J by 6 bases, with 5 bases of the junction left unmatched. From germline, CDR1 is MNHEY and CDR2 SVGAGI. The CDR3 is 13 residues long. CDR3 sequence: CASSSRTGSEQYF. CDR3 DNA sequence: TGTGCCAGCAGTTCACGGACAGGGTCCGAGCAGTACTTC.

The chain joins TRBV18 to TRBJ2-3; a weak D match, TRBD2 (6 bases). Germline loops: CDR1 KGHSH, CDR2 LQKENI. This CDR3 comprises 15 residues. Trimming pared 1 base from V and 3 bases from J, leaving 11 bases between. The CDR3 region is CASSPLGSGTDTQYF. The CDR3 DNA reads as TGTGCCAGCTCACCACTTGGGAGCGGGACAGATACGCAGTATTTT.

V gene TRBV3-1 (or the pseudogene TRBV3-2) combines with J gene TRBJ2-3, with D possibly TRBD2 on 6 matching bases. V dropped 2 bases and J dropped 3 bases, with 15 bases sitting between them. The CDR3 length is 16 residues. CDR1 LGHDT and CDR2 YNNKEL come from the germline V gene (reference sequence). CDR3 amino acids: CASSQCLGSGTDTQYF. The CDR3 DNA reads TGTGCCAGCAGCCAATGTCTCGGGAGTGGAACAGATACGCAGTATTTT.

The J gene is TRBJ1-3, the V gene TRBV5-5; D gene uncertain. V was clipped by 1 base and J by 0 bases, with 8 bases between them. This CDR3 spans 15 amino acids. CDR1 is SGHKS and CDR2 is YYEKEE in the germline V gene (reference sequence). This CDR3 is CASSLSRSSGNTIYF. The CDR3 nucleotides are TGTGCCAGCAGCTTGAGTCGAAGCTCTGGAAACACCATATATTTT.

The chain carries TRBV19 and TRBJ1-6; maybe TRBD1 (5 bases). With 6 bases removed from V and 4 bases from J, the gap between germline ends came to 13 bases. Germline CDR1 is LNHDA and CDR2 is SQIVND (reference sequence). The length of the CDR3 is 15 residues. The CDR3 DNA is TGTGCCAGTAGCGTTGAGGGGAGATATAATTCACCCCTCCACTTT. Its protein is CASSVEGRYNSPLHF.

CDR3 sequence reads: CASSLRDGPYEQYF. The CDR3 bases are TGCGCCAGCAGCTTGAGGGATGGCCCCTACGAGCAGTACTTC. V is TRBV5-1 and J is TRBJ2-7; D gene uncertain. V was pared by 1 base and J by 2 bases, with 10 bases between. The CDR3 has 14 amino acids. CDR1 SGHRS and CDR2 YFSETQ come from the germline V gene.

J is TRBJ1-2 and V is TRBV24-1; the D is unclear. Trimming shortened V by 4 bases and J by 7 bases, and 9 bases separated the two germline ends. The CDR3 loop spans 12 amino acids. Germline values: CDR1 KGHDR, CDR2 SFDVKD. CDR3 DNA sequence: TGTGCCACCAGTGAGAATCTAAGTGGCTACACCTTC. Translation: CATSENLSGYTF.

The V gene is TRBV24-1, the J gene TRBJ1-6; D gene unclear. CDR3 length: 12 residues. Germline CDR1 and CDR2: KGHDR and SFDVKD. Trimming pared 7 bases from V and 8 bases from J, leaving 8 bases between. CDR3 in DNA: TGTGCCACCAGAAGTAGGGATTCACCCCTCCACTTT. Translation gives CATRSRDSPLHF.

The V call is TRBV5-1, the J call TRBJ2-5, with 8 positions matching TRBD1. V shed 0 bases and J 5 bases; nucleotides not matched to a gene: 3. This CDR3 contains 14 residues. Germline loops: CDR1 SGHRS, CDR2 YFSETQ. CDR3 loop: CASSLVTGEETQYF. The CDR3 DNA is TGCGCCAGCAGCTTGGTGACAGGGGAGGAGACCCAGTACTTC.